A single sample is the source of the 21 T cell receptor beta chains below, sequenced in a study of cytomegalovirus exposure and HLA in healthy donors. The PCR had 60 Vbeta and 13 Jbeta primers. Sequencing used immunoSEQ multiplex PCR; TCRdb keeps in-frame clones, though not all of them. Of about 54,000 clones in the sample, less than 85% were seen once. Material: PBMCs. These receptors all stem from a woman aged 18-35 years in good health and CMV-seronegative.

This clone has just a few counts. V is TRBV5-5 and J is TRBJ2-3, with TRBD1 identical over 11 bases. The CDR3 consists of 16 residues. J lost 0 bases, V lost 4 bases, and 4 bases had no gene match. Germline V gives CDR1 SGHKS, CDR2 YYEKEE (reference sequence). CDR3 nucleotides: TGTGCCAGCAGCCGGGACAGGGGGTCTAGCACAGATACGCAGTATTTT. Protein product: CASSRDRGSSTDTQYF.

This chain uses TRBV11-2 with TRBJ2-1; 9 bases map to TRBD2. Per germline, CDR1 SGHAT and CDR2 FQNNGV. The CDR3 covers 15 residues. V dropped 8 bases and J dropped 6; count of bases not matched to a gene: 11. The CDR3 here is CASGRGSGSGNEQFF. DNA for the CDR3: TGTGCCAGCGGTCGCGGTAGCGGGAGTGGCAATGAGCAGTTCTTC.

This chain joins TRBV7-9 and TRBJ1-1; perhaps TRBD1 as D (5 bases). The CDR3 has 14 residues. Germline assignment: CDR1 SEHNR and CDR2 FQNEAQ (reference sequence). Trimming removed 5 bases from V and 4 bases from J, with 14 bases in between. The CDR3 nucleotides read TGTGCCAGCAGCCCTCAGGGTGGCATCACTGAAGCTTTCTTT. This translates into CASSPQGGITEAFF.

The chain carries TRBV11-2 and TRBJ2-3; D uncertain. V dropped 3 bases and J dropped 3 bases, with 13 bases sitting between them. In germline, CDR1 is SGHAT, CDR2 FQNNGV. The CDR3 is 15 residues long. The CDR3 here is CASSFPGLSTDTQYF. The CDR3 DNA reads TGTGCCAGCAGCTTCCCCGGTCTATCAACAGATACGCAGTATTTT.

The J gene is TRBJ2-1, the V gene TRBV2, with 7 bases matching TRBD1. This CDR3 is 13 amino acids long. The trim removed 7 bases at V and 7 bases at J, leaving 7 bases unmatched. From germline, CDR1 is SNHLY and CDR2 FYNNEI. CDR3 loop: CASTDRTPNEQFF. The CDR3 nucleotides read TGTGCCAGCACGGACAGGACCCCTAATGAGCAGTTCTTC.

This sequence joins TRBV5-1 and TRBJ2-7, with D possibly being TRBD1 (6 bases). The CDR3 has 14 residues. Germline-derived CDR1 and CDR2 are SGHRS and YFSETQ. V was pared by 4 bases and J by 6 bases, with 17 bases between. CDR3 residues: CASSVTGPSVEQYF. CDR3 in DNA: TGCGCCAGCAGCGTGACAGGACCCTCCGTCGAGCAGTACTTC.

The chain carries TRBV30 and TRBJ2-5; 7 nucleotides line up with TRBD2. J lost 5 bases, V lost 4 bases, and 10 bases had no gene match. This CDR3 contains 14 residues. CDR1 is GTSNPN, CDR2 SVGIG, per germline (reference sequence). This CDR3 reads CAWMRRARGETQYF. The CDR3 DNA follows: TGTGCCTGGATGCGGCGGGCGCGGGGGGAGACCCAGTACTTC.

This clone was counted only a few times. The gene calls are TRBV7-8 and TRBJ2-2; D uncertain. V lost 2 bases and J lost 5, with 6 bases in between. From germline, CDR1 is SGHVS and CDR2 FQNEAQ. This CDR3 contains 13 residues. The CDR3 reads CASSLRQTGELFF. CDR3 DNA: TGTGCCAGCAGCTTACGTCAGACCGGGGAGCTGTTTTTT. The whole variable domain, remainder taken from reference TRBV7-8 and TRBJ2-2, is GAGVSQSPRYKVAKRGQDVALRCDPISGHVSLFWYQQALGQGPEFLTYFQNEAQLDKSGLPSDRFFAERPEGSVSTLKIQRTQQEDSAVYLCASSLRQTGELFFGEGSRLTVL.

The chain combines TRBV28 with TRBJ2-7, with D tentatively TRBD2 (6 bases). This CDR3 is built from 14 residues. Germline V CDR1 and CDR2: MDHEN, SYDVKM. Trimming left V 6 bases short and J 0 bases short, with 12 bases between. The CDR3 is CASRGGGTSYEQYF. DNA for the CDR3: TGTGCCAGCAGGGGTGGCGGGACCTCCTACGAGCAGTACTTC.

For the CDR3, the DNA is TGCGCCAGCAGCCGACAGGGGCCCCTCGGGTACACTGAAGCTTTCTTT. This encodes CASSRQGPLGYTEAFF. The chain recombines TRBV5-1 with TRBJ1-1, with 8 bases identical to TRBD1. The CDR3 has 16 amino acids. Germline loops: CDR1 SGHRS, CDR2 YFSETQ. V was clipped by 4 bases and J by 3 bases; unmatched bases: 11.

The genes are TRBV19 and TRBJ1-3, with a tentative D call TRBD1 (6 bases). The CDR3 loop spans 16 amino acids. The V gene's germline CDR1 is LNHDA and CDR2 SQIVND (reference sequence). Between the trimmed V and J ends, which lost 5 bases and 0 bases, there was a span of 14 bases. The CDR3 sequence is CASSAGQGGSGNTIYF. DNA for the CDR3: TGTGCCAGTAGTGCCGGACAAGGGGGCTCTGGAAACACCATATATTTT. The entire variable domain, with the rest obtained from reference TRBV19 and TRBJ1-3, is as follows: DGGITQSPKYLFRKEGQNVTLSCEQNLNHDAMYWYRQDPGQGLRLIYYSQIVNDFQKGDIAEGYSVSREKKESFPLTVTSAQKNPTAFYLCASSAGQGGSGNTIYFGEGSWLTVV.

Here the CDR3 DNA reads TGTGCCAGTAGTCCGACGGACAGGGACACTGAAGCTTTCTTT. Translation: CASSPTDRDTEAFF. V and J are TRBV19 and TRBJ1-1; 8 positions agree with TRBD1. V lost 5 bases, J lost 3 bases, and 5 bases stayed unmatched. The CDR3 has 14 amino acids. Germline V gene data show CDR1 as LNHDA and CDR2 as SQIVND (reference sequence).

V and J are TRBV28 and TRBJ2-5, with TRBD2 as a possible D gene (5 bases). The ends were cut back, 11 bases at V and 5 bases at J, with 12 bases in the middle. Germline V gene lookup returns CDR1 MDHEN and CDR2 SYDVKM. This CDR3 region has 11 residues. The CDR3 nucleotides read TGTGCCTCGAGGGCTGGGGAGACCCAGTACTTC. Protein product: CASRAGETQYF.

This sequence joins TRBV7-9 and TRBJ2-7; D possibly corresponds to TRBD2 (5 bases). The germline V gene encodes CDR1 SEHNR and CDR2 FQNEAQ (reference sequence). V was cut by 5 bases and J by 3 bases, with 11 bases left in between. The CDR3 has 13 residues. CDR3 coding DNA: TGTGCCAGCAGCGTCGGACTGGACTACGAGCAGTACTTC. Protein: CASSVGLDYEQYF.

The chain uses TRBV29-1 and TRBJ2-7; TRBD2 matches 8 bases. CDR1 is SQVTM, CDR2 ANQGSEA, per germline. With V trimmed by 2 bases and J by 4 bases, 4 bases remained unmatched. This CDR3 spans 13 amino acids. CDR3 sequence reads: CSVENSGSYEQYF. CDR3 nucleotide sequence: TGCAGCGTTGAAAACAGCGGGAGTTACGAGCAGTACTTC.

The chain joins TRBV4-1 to TRBJ2-3; D unresolved. V lost 3 bases to trimming and J lost 6 bases, with 16 bases between them. The CDR3 length is 15 residues. Germline-derived CDR1 and CDR2 are MGHRA and YSYEKL. For the CDR3, the DNA is TGCGCCAGCAGCCATCCTGTCTCTCCCGCGGATACGCAGTATTTT. It specifies CASSHPVSPADTQYF.

This sequence joins TRBV6-6 and TRBJ2-3; 12 bases are a match to TRBD2. The CDR3 is made up of 15 amino acids. Germline trimming cut 6 bases from V and 6 bases from J; bases unmatched to any gene: 7. Germline assignment: CDR1 MNHNY and CDR2 SVGAGI (reference sequence). For the CDR3, the DNA is TGTGCCAGCAGGCTAGCGGGAGGGCCAGGGGATACGCAGTATTTT. The encoded protein is CASRLAGGPGDTQYF.

V is TRBV4-2 and J is TRBJ1-4; 7 bases match TRBD1. The CDR3 is 15 residues long. Germline V gene lookup returns CDR1 LGHNA and CDR2 YNFKEQ. With V trimmed by 0 bases and J by 5 bases, 3 bases remained unmatched. CDR3 amino acids: CASSQEGQTNEKLFF. In DNA, the CDR3 is TGTGCCAGCAGCCAAGAGGGACAGACAAATGAAAAACTGTTTTTT.

The chain is built from TRBV28 and TRBJ2-1; 13 bases fit TRBD2. Germline loops: CDR1 MDHEN, CDR2 SYDVKM. The CDR3 is 18 residues long. V was pared by 2 bases and J by 9 bases, with 13 bases of the junction left unmatched. CDR3 bases: TGTGCCAGCAGTTTAAGGGGGTTGGGACTAGCGGGATCGGGTGAGCAGTTCTTC. This sequence encodes CASSLRGLGLAGSGEQFF.

This clone was seen more than once but under ten times. The chain employs TRBV7-9 and TRBJ1-5; maybe TRBD1 (5 bases). This CDR3 is built from 16 residues. Trimming pared 2 bases from V and 0 bases from J, leaving 11 bases between. In germline, CDR1 is SEHNR, CDR2 FQNEAQ (reference sequence). CDR3 DNA: TGTGCCAGCAGCTTATTGGGGACTCTTAGCAATCAGCCCCAGCATTTT. Translated: CASSLLGTLSNQPQHF.

The chain combines TRBV29-1 with TRBJ2-2, with a possible D match to TRBD2 (6 bases). The ends were cut back, 6 bases at V and 1 base at J, with 6 bases in the middle. This CDR3 contains 12 residues. Germline V CDR1 and CDR2: SQVTM, ANQGSEA. The CDR3 DNA reads TGCAGCGTCGGGAGGAACACCGGGGAGCTGTTTTTT. It codes for CSVGRNTGELFF.